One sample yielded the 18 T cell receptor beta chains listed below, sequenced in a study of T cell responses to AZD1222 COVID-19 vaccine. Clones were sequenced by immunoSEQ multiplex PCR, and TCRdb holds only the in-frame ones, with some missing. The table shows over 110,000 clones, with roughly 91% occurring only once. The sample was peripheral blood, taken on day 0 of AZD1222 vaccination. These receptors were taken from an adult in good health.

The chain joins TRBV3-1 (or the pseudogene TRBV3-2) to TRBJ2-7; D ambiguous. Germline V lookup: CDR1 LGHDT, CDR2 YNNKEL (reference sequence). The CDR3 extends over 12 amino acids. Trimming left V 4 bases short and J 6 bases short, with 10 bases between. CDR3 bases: TGTGCCAGCAGCCCCGAAGGTGGCGAGCAGTACTTC. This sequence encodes CASSPEGGEQYF.

CDR3: CASSQDDRGSYEQYF. The CDR3, as DNA: TGCGCCAGCAGCCAAGACGACAGGGGCTCCTACGAGCAGTACTTC. The chain couples TRBV4-3 to TRBJ2-7; 8 nucleotides align to TRBD1. The V gene's germline CDR1 is LGHNA and CDR2 YSLEER. After removal of 0 bases from V and 0 bases from J, the junction contained 1 base not matched to a gene. The CDR3 loop spans 15 amino acids.

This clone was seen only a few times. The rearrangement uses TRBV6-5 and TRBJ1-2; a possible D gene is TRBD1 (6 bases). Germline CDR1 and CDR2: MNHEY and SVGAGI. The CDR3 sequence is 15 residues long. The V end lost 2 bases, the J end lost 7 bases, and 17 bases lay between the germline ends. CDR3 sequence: CASSYGQGKTGGYTF. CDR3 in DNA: TGTGCCAGCAGTTACGGGCAGGGGAAGACCGGTGGCTACACCTTC.

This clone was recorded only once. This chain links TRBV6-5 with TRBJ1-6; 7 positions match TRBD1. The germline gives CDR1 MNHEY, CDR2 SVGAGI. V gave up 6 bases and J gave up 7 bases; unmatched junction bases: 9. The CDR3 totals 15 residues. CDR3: CASSENRGRNSPLHF. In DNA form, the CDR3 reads TGTGCCAGCAGCGAGAACAGGGGACGAAATTCACCCCTCCACTTT.

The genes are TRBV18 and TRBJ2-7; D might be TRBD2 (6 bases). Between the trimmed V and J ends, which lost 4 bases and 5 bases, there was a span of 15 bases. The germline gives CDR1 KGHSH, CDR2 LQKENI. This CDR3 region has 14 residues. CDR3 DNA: TGTGCCAGCTCACATTCGGAGGGTGACCACGAGCAGTACTTC. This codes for CASSHSEGDHEQYF.

The CDR3 region is CAFRLAGVGEQYF. The CDR3 DNA sequence: TGTGCCTTTCGACTAGCGGGAGTAGGTGAGCAGTACTTC. The chain couples TRBV30 to TRBJ2-7, with 12 bases lining up with TRBD2. The CDR3 covers 13 residues. The germline CDR1 and CDR2 sequences are GTSNPN and SVGIG (reference sequence). V trimming: 7 bases; J trimming: 7 bases; junction bases outside the gene matches: 8.

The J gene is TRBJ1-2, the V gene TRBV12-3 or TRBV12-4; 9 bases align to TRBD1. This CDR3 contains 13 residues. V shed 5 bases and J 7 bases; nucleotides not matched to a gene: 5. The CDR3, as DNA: TGTGCCAGCAGTCTACAGGGGGCGATTGGCTACACCTTC. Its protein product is CASSLQGAIGYTF.

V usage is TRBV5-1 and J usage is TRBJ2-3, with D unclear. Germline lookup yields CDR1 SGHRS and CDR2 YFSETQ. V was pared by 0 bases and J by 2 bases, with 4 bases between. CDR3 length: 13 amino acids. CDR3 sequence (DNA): TGCGCCAGCAGCTTGGCCGTCACAGATACGCAGTATTTT. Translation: CASSLAVTDTQYF.

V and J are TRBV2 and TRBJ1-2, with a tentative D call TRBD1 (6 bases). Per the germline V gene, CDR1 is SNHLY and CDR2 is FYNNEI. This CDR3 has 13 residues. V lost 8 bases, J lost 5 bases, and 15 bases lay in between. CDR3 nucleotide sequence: TGTGCCAGCGAGACAGGCGAGGGTTATGGCTACACCTTC. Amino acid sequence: CASETGEGYGYTF.

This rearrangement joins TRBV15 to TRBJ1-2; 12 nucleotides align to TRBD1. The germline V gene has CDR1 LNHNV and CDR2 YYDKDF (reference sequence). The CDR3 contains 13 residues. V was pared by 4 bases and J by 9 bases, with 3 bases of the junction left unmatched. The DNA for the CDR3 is TGTGCCACCAGCAAAGGGACAGGGGGCCGCTACACCTTC. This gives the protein CATSKGTGGRYTF.

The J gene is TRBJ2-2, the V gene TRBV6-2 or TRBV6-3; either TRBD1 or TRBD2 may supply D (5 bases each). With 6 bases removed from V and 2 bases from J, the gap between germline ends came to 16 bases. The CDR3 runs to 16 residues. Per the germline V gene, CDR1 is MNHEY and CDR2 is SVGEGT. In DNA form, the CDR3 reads TGTGCCAGCAGCTCGTCCATGGGGGTAAACACCGGGGAGCTGTTTTTT. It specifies CASSSSMGVNTGELFF.

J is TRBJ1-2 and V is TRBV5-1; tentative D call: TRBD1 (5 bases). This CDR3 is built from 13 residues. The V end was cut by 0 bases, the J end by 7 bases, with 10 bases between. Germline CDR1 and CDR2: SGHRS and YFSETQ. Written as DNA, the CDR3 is TGCGCCAGCAGCTTGGGTCAGGGAATTGGCTACACCTTC. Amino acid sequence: CASSLGQGIGYTF.

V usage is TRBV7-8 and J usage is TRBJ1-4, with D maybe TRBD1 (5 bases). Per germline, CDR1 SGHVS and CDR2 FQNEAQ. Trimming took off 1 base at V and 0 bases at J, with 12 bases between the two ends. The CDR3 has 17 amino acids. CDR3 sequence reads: CASSLVWQGATNEKLFF. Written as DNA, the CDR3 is TGTGCCAGCAGCTTAGTATGGCAGGGCGCAACTAATGAAAAACTGTTTTTT.

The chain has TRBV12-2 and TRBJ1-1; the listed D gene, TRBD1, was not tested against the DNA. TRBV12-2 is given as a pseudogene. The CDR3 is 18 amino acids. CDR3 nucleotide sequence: TGTGCAAGTCGCCGCCGACAGGGGATGACTGATATGTCCACTGAAGCTTTCTTT. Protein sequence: CASRRRQGMTDMSTEAFF.

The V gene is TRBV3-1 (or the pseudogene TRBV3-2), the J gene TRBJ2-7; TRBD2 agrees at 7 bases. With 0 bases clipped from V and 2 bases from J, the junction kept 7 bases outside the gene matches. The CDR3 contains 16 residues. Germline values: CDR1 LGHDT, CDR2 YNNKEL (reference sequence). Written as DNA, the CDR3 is TGTGCCAGCAGCCAAGATCGGGGGGTACAAACCTACGAGCAGTACTTC. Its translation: CASSQDRGVQTYEQYF.

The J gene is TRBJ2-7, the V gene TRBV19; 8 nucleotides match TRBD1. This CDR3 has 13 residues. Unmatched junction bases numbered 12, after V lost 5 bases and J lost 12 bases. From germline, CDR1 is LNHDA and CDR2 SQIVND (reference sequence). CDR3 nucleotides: TGTGCCAGTAGTCCTACCGGGACAGGTATCGGGTACTTC. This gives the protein CASSPTGTGIGYF.

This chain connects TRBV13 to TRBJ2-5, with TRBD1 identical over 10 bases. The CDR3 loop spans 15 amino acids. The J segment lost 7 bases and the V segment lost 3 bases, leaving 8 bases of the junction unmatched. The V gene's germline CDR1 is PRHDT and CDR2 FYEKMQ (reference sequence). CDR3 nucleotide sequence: TGTGCCAGCAGCTTTCGGACAGGGGGTTCCGGGACCCAGTACTTC. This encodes CASSFRTGGSGTQYF.

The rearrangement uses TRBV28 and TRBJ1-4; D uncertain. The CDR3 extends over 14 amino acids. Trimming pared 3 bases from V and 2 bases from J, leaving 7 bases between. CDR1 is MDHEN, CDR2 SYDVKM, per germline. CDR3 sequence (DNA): TGTGCCAGCAGTTTCTCGGGCACTAATGAAAAACTGTTTTTT. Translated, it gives CASSFSGTNEKLFF.